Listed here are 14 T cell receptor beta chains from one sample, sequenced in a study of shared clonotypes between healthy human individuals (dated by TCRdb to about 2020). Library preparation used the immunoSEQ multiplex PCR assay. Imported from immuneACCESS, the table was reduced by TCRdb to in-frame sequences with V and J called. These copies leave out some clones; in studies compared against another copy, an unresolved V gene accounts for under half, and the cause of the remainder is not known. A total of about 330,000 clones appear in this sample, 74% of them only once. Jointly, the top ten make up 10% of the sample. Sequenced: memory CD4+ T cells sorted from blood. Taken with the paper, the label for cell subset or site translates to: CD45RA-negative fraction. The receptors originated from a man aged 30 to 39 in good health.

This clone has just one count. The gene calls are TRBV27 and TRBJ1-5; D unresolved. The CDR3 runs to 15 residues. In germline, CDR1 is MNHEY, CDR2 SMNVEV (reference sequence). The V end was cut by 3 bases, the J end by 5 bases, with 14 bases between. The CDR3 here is CASSFGPHQDQPQHF. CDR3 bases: TGTGCCAGCAGTTTCGGGCCTCACCAGGATCAGCCCCAGCATTTT.

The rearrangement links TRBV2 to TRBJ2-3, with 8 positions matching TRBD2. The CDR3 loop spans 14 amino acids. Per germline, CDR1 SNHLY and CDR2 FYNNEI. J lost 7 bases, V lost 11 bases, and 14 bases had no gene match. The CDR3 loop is CAGGGTHYVNTQYF. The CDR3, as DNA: TGTGCCGGCGGGGGGACTCACTACGTCAATACGCAGTATTTT.

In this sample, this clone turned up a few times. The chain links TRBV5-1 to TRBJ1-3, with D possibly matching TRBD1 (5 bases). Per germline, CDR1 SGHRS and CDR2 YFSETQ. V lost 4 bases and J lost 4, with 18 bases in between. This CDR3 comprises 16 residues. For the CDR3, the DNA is TGCGCCAGCAGCCTGATGAGCGGGACGATGGGAAACACCATATATTTT. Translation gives CASSLMSGTMGNTIYF.

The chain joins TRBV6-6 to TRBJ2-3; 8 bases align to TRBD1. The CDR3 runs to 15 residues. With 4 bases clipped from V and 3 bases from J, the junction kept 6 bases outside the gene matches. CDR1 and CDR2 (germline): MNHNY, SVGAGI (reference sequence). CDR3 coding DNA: TGTGCCAGCAGTTCTGGGCAGGGGGCTACAGATACGCAGTATTTT. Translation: CASSSGQGATDTQYF.

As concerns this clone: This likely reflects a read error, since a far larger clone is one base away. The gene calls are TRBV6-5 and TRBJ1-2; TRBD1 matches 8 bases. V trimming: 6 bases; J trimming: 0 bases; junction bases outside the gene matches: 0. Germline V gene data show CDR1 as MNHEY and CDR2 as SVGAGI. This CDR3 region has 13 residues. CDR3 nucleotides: TGTGCCAGCAGACAGGGGGCTAACTATGGCTACACCTTC. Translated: CASRQGANYGYTF.

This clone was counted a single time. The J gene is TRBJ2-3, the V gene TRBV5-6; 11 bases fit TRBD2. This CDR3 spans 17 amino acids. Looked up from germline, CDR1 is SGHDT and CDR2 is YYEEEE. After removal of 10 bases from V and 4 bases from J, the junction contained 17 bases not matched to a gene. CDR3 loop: CASNPGGSGRAPDTQYF. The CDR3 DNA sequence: TGTGCCTCCAACCCCGGGGGTAGCGGGAGGGCCCCAGATACGCAGTATTTT. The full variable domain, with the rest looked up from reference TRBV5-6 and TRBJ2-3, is DAGVTQSPTHLIKTRGQQVTLRCSPKSGHDTVSWYQQALGQGPQFIFQYYEEEERQRGNFPDRFSGHQFPNYSSELNVNALLLGDSALYLCASNPGGSGRAPDTQYFGPGTRLTVL.

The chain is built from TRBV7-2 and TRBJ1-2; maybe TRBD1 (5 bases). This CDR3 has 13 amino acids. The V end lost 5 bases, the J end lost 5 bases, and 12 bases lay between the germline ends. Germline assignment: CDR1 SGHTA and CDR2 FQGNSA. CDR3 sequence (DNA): TGTGCCAGCAGCAGGGACGGAAGATATGGCTACACCTTC. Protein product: CASSRDGRYGYTF.

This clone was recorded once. CDR3 in amino acids: CAWSRGFEQYF. CDR3 sequence (DNA): TGTGCCTGGAGTAGGGGGTTCGAGCAGTACTTC. The chain combines TRBV30 with TRBJ2-7; perhaps TRBD1 as D (6 bases). Germline values: CDR1 GTSNPN, CDR2 SVGIG (reference sequence). The CDR3 length is 11 residues. V was pared by 2 bases and J by 6 bases, with 8 bases between.

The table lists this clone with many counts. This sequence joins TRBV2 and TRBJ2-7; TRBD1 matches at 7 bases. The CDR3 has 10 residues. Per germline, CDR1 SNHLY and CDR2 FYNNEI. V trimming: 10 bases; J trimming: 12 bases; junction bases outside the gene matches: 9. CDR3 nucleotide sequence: TGTGCCACCCCTAGGCGGACAGGGTACTTC. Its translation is CATPRRTGYF.

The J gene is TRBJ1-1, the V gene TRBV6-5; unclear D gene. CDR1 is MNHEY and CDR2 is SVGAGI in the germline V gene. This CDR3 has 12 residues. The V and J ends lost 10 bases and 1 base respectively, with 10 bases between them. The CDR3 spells CATLSRNTEAFF. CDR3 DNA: TGTGCCACACTTTCTAGGAACACTGAAGCTTTCTTT.

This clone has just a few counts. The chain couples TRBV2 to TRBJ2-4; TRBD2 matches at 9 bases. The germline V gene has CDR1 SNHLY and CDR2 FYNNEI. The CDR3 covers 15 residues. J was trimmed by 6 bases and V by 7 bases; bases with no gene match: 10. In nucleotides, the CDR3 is TGTGCCAGCAAAATACGTAGCGGGAGTCGAAACATTCAGTACTTC. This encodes CASKIRSGSRNIQYF.

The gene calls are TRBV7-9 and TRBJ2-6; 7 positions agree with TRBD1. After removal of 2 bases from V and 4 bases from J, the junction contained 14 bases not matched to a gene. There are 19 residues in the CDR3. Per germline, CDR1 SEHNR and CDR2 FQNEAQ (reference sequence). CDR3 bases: TGTGCCAGCAGCTTACGGGGCCCGGGACAGTTGGGAGGGGCCAACGTCCTGACTTTC. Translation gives CASSLRGPGQLGGANVLTF.

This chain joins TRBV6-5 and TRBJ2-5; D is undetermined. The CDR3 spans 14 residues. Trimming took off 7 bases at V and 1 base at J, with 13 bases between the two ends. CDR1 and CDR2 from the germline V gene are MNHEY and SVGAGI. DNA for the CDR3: TGTGCCAGCAAATACGGCGCAATCCAAGAGACCCAGTACTTC. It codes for CASKYGAIQETQYF.

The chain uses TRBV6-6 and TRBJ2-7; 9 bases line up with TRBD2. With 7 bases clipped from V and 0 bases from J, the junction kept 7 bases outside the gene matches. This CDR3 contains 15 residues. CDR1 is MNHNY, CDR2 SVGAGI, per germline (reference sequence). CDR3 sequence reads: CASKVPSGNSYEQYF. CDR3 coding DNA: TGTGCCAGCAAGGTCCCTAGCGGGAACTCCTACGAGCAGTACTTC.